The sequence of this T cell receptor (beta chain) was determined in a study of blood T cell repertoires in COVID-19. Looking at the study overall: PBMCs, B-cell-depleted T cells, or T cells provided the cDNA or gDNA that made up the material.

As handled by the study authors: Reference gene primer amplification gave nucleated cell count estimates. The method was immunoSEQ multiplex PCR; TCRdb's version includes in-frame clones alone and lacks a portion of them. The D gene and trimming were derived from the DNA, and the V and J assignments and clone size from that table. This sample yields 95,000 to 100,000 clones, of which over 80% are seen a single time; roughly 17% belongs to the top ten. Sequenced sample: peripheral blood. The sequence came from a man aged 50 to 60 with acute or convalescent COVID-19.

CDR3 in DNA: TGTGCCAGCAGCAAAAGGCGAGATATTAGCGGGACGAACACCGGGGAGCTGTTTTTT. Amino acids: CASSKRRDISGTNTGELFF. The genes are TRBV21-1 and TRBJ2-2; no check of the table's D call, TRBD2, against the DNA was made. TRBV21-1 is marked as a pseudogene. This CDR3 has 19 amino acids.